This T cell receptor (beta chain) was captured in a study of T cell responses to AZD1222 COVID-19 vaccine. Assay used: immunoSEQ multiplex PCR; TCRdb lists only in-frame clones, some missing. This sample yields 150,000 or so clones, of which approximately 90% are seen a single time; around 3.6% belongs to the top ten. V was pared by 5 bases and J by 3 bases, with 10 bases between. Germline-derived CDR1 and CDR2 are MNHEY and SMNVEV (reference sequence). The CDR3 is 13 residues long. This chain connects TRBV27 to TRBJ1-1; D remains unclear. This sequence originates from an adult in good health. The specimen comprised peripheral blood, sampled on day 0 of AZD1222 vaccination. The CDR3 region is CASSQWSHTEAFF. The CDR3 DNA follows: TGTGCCAGCAGTCAGTGGAGCCACACTGAAGCTTTCTTT.